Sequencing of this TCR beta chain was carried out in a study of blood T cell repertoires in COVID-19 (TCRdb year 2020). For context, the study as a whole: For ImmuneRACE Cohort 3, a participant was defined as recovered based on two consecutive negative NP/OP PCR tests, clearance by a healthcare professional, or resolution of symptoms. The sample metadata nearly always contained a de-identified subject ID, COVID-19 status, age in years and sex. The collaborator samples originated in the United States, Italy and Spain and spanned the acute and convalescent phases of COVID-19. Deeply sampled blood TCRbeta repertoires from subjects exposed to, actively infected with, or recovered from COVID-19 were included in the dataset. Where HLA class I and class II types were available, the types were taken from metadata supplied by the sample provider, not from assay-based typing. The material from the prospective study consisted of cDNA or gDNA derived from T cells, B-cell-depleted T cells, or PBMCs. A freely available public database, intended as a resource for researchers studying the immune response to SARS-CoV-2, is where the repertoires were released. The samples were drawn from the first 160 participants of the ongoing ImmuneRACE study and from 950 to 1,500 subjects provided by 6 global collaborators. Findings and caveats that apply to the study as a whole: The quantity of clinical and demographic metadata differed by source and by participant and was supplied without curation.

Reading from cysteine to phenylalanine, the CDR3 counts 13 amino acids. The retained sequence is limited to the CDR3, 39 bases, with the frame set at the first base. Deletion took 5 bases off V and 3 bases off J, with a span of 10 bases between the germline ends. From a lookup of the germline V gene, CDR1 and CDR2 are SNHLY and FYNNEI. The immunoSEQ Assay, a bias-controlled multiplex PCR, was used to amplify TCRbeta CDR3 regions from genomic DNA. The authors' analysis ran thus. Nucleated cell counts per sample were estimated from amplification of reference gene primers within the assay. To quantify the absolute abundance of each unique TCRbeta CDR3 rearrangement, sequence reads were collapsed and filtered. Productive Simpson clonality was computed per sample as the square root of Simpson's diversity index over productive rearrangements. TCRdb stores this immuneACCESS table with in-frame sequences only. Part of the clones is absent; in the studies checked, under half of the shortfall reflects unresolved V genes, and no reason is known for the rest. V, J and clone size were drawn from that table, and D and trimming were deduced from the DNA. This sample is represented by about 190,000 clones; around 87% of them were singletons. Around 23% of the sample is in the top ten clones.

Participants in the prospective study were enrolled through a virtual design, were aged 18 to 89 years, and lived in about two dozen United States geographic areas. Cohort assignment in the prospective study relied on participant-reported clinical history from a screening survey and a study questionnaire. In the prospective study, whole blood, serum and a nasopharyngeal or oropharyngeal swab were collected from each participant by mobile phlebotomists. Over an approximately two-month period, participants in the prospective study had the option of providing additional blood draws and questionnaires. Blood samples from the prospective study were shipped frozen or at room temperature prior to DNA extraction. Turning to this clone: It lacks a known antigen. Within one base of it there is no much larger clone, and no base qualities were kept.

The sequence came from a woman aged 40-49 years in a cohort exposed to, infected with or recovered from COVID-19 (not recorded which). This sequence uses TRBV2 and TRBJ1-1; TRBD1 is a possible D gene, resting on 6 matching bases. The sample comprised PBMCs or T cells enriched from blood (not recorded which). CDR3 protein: CASSTGTDTEAFF. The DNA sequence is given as TGTGCCAGCAGTACAGGGACGGACACTGAAGCTTTCTTT.